The rows below give T cell receptor beta chains drawn from one sample of a study of T cell responses to AZD1222 COVID-19 vaccine. Profiling relied on immunoSEQ multiplex PCR, and the TCRdb table lists in-frame clones only, not all of them. The sample lists some 90,000 clones, more than 70% occurring once. This sample comprised peripheral blood, obtained on day 0 of AZD1222 vaccination. Every receptor here comes from an adult in good health. Each CDR3 is given with its conserved first and last residue. Each record gives: V gene, clone size, J gene, D gene, CDR3 DNA, CDR3 protein. The D gene is left open where the match is weak. Not every row has a clone size; where given, it reads once, few, many or a size class.

>TRBV7-9|NA|TRBJ1-5|TRBD1
TGTGCCAGCAGTCTGACAGGGGGCAGTCAGCCCCAGCATTTT
CASSLTGGSQPQHF
>TRBV15|NA|TRBJ2-7|NA
TGTGCCACCAGCCTCGGGTCGTCCTCCTACGAGCAGTACTTC
CATSLGSSSYEQYF
>TRBV19|NA|TRBJ1-1|TRBD1
TGTGCCAGCGCCGGGACAGGGGGAAACACTGAAGCTTTCTTT
CASAGTGGNTEAFF
>TRBV6-2/TRBV6-3|NA|TRBJ1-6|NA
TGTGCCAGCAGTTCGGGGTGGGGTTCACCCCTCCACTTT
CASSSGWGSPLHF
>TRBV27|NA|TRBJ1-1|NA
TGTGCCAGCAGTTTTCTGCAGGGGAAAACTGAAGCTTTCTTT
CASSFLQGKTEAFF
>TRBV24-1|few|TRBJ2-2|NA
TGTGCCACCGGGGGTGAAAGGGGCTTGAACACCGGGGAGCTGTTTTTT
CATGGERGLNTGELFF
>TRBV15|once|TRBJ2-7|TRBD1
TGTGCCACCAGCAGAGGAGGTCAGGTCAGGGGGGAGCAGTACTTC
CATSRGGQVRGEQYF
>TRBV7-2|NA|TRBJ1-5|NA
TGTGCCAGCAGCTTAGATGGAGTCTATCAGCCCCAGCATTTT
CASSLDGVYQPQHF
>TRBV29-1|NA|TRBJ1-2|TRBD1
TGCAGCGCCGGACGACAGGGTTCTGACTATGGCTACACCTTC
CSAGRQGSDYGYTF
>TRBV6-1|NA|TRBJ2-4|NA
TGTGCCAGCAGTCAAGAAGTACGGGCAGTCAAAAACATTCAGTACTTC
CASSQEVRAVKNIQYF
>TRBV6-5|once|TRBJ1-3|NA
TGTGCCAGCAGAATACAGGGCGGGGACACCATATATTTT
CASRIQGGDTIYF
>TRBV7-9|NA|TRBJ2-3|NA
TGTGCCAGCAGCTTACCCGAGGGCGGCACAGATACGCAGTATTTT
CASSLPEGGTDTQYF
>TRBV12-5|NA|TRBJ1-3|NA
TGTGCTAGTGGTTTGGTAACAACAGGCTCTGGAAACACCATATATTTT
CASGLVTTGSGNTIYF
>TRBV7-2|NA|TRBJ1-1|TRBD1
TGTGCCAGCAGCTCCGAGGAGGGGGCCAGGAACACTGAAGCTTTCTTT
CASSSEEGARNTEAFF
>TRBV15|NA|TRBJ1-2|NA
TGTGCCACCAGCAGAGAAGGCCGATCCTATGGCTACACCTTC
CATSREGRSYGYTF
>TRBV13|NA|TRBJ1-6|NA
TGTGCCAGCGCCCGTCGGGGTTCACCCCTCCACTTT
CASARRGSPLHF
>TRBV18|NA|TRBJ1-1|TRBD1
TGTGCCAGCTCCCACGAACAGGGGGCAGGGGTAGATGCTTTCTTT
CASSHEQGAGVDAFF
>TRBV9|NA|TRBJ2-7|TRBD1
TGTGCCAGCAGCGCCAGACAGGGGTGGGAGCAGTACTTC
CASSARQGWEQYF
>TRBV19|NA|TRBJ2-1|NA
TGTGCCAGTAGTATAGGGGGGGGCTCGGACAATGAGCAGTTCTTC
CASSIGGGSDNEQFF
>TRBV4-2|NA|TRBJ1-2|TRBD1
TGTGCCAGCAGCCAAGATCCGAGACAGGGGCTAGGTGGCTACACCTTC
CASSQDPRQGLGGYTF
>TRBV2|NA|TRBJ1-2|NA
TGTGCCAGCAGCGATGGAGATTCCTATGGCTACACCTTC
CASSDGDSYGYTF
>TRBV4-1|NA|TRBJ1-2|NA
TGCGCCAGCAGCCAAGTCGGCAGTGAGAACTATGGCTACACCTTC
CASSQVGSENYGYTF
>TRBV10-3|NA|TRBJ2-7|TRBD1
TGTGCCATCAGTGAGGCCCAGGGGACAGGGGCCTACGAGCAGTACTTC
CAISEAQGTGAYEQYF
>TRBV28|NA|TRBJ2-3|TRBD2
TGTGCCAGCAGCCTTAGCGGGAACACAGATACGCAGTATTTT
CASSLSGNTDTQYF
>TRBV4-3|once|TRBJ2-1|NA
TGCGCCAGCAGCCCGGTAGCTCGGAATGAGCAGTTCTTC
CASSPVARNEQFF
>TRBV19|once|TRBJ1-5|NA
TGTGCCAGTAGTACGAACAGGGAGGGCAATCAGCCCCAGCATTTT
CASSTNREGNQPQHF
>TRBV7-3|NA|TRBJ1-1|NA
TGTGCCAGCAGCTTAAACAGGCGGACTGAAGCTTTCTTT
CASSLNRRTEAFF
>TRBV5-6|NA|TRBJ1-2|NA
TGTGCCAGCAGCTTGGTTCCTAAGGAACCCGAGTACACCTTC
CASSLVPKEPEYTF
>TRBV7-3|NA|TRBJ2-7|TRBD1
TGTGCCAGCAGCCTTACAGGGGACGAGCAGTACTTC
CASSLTGDEQYF
>TRBV6-5|NA|TRBJ2-1|TRBD2
TGTGCCAGTCGGGAGGGCCGGAGAGATGAGCAGTTCTTC
CASREGRRDEQFF
>TRBV7-7|once|TRBJ2-7|TRBD1
TGTGCCAGCAGCCCGGGACAGGGGGCTTTGGACGAGCAGTACTTC
CASSPGQGALDEQYF
>TRBV12-3/TRBV12-4|NA|TRBJ1-3|NA
TGTGCCAGCACCTTGACAGGAAACACCATATATTTT
CASTLTGNTIYF
>TRBV4-1|NA|TRBJ1-6|NA
TGCGCCAGCAGCCCGCGGACAGAGCCTAATTCACCCCTCCACTTT
CASSPRTEPNSPLHF
>TRBV5-4|NA|TRBJ1-2|NA
TGTGCCAGCAGCTCCCAGAACTATGGCTACACCTTC
CASSSQNYGYTF
>TRBV6-5|NA|TRBJ1-6|TRBD1
TGTGCCAGCAGTTACCCGCCCGGGACAGGGAATTCACCCCTCCACTTT
CASSYPPGTGNSPLHF
>TRBV11-2|NA|TRBJ1-2|NA
TGTGCCAGCAGCTTAGATCTGCCAGGGTCCTATGGCTACACCTTC
CASSLDLPGSYGYTF
>TRBV23-1|NA|TRBJ1-6|NA
TGCGCCAGCAGTCCCCTTAGACCCCTCCACTTT
CASSPLRPLHF
>TRBV11-2|NA|TRBJ2-5|TRBD1
TGTGCCAGCAGCTTGGGACAGGGCTCGACCCAGTACTTC
CASSLGQGSTQYF
>TRBV20-1|NA|TRBJ2-5|NA
TGCAGTGCTAATCAGGAAGAGACCCAGTACTTC
CSANQEETQYF
>TRBV4-2|NA|TRBJ1-2|NA
TGTGCCAGCAGCCAAGATAGCACAGCTAACTATGGCTACACCTTC
CASSQDSTANYGYTF
>TRBV18|NA|TRBJ2-3|NA
TGTGCCAGCTCACCCCCCGGGGCAGGTCCCACAGATACGCAGTATTTT
CASSPPGAGPTDTQYF
>TRBV18|NA|TRBJ2-5|TRBD2
TGTGCCAGCTCACCTATGGCACTAGCGGGGGGAGAGACCCAGTACTTC
CASSPMALAGGETQYF
>TRBV7-2|NA|TRBJ2-2|NA
TGTGCCAGCAGCTTAGACGGAGTAAGGGGCGGGGAGCTGTTTTTT
CASSLDGVRGGELFF
>TRBV5-1|few|TRBJ2-7|TRBD1
TGCGCCAGCAGCTTGGTTCCCGGGACAGGGAACAACGAGCAGTACTTC
CASSLVPGTGNNEQYF
>TRBV14|NA|TRBJ2-1|TRBD2
TGTGCCAGCAGCCCATGGGGAGCGGGGTACAATGAGCAGTTCTTC
CASSPWGAGYNEQFF
>TRBV6-4|NA|TRBJ1-5|NA
TGTGCCAGCAGAGCACTACAGGGAAGTGATCAGCCCCAGCATTTT
CASRALQGSDQPQHF
>TRBV18|NA|TRBJ2-2|NA
TGTGCCAGCTCACCACAGAGGTTGGGGAACACCGGGGAGCTGTTTTTT
CASSPQRLGNTGELFF
>TRBV10-3|NA|TRBJ2-7|NA
TGTGCCATCAGTGCCCAGGGCTACGAGCAGTACTTC
CAISAQGYEQYF
>TRBV6-2/TRBV6-3|once|TRBJ2-7|NA
TGTGCCAGCAGTTACTCCGGCAGGGGAGACTCCTACGAGCAGTACTTC
CASSYSGRGDSYEQYF
>TRBV6-6|NA|TRBJ2-7|NA
TGTGCCAGCAGTCACGGGACTCCCGGCTCCTACGAGCAGTACTTC
CASSHGTPGSYEQYF
>TRBV28|NA|TRBJ1-2|NA
TGTGCCAGCAGTCCCTCGGGAGAGAACTATGGCTACACCTTC
CASSPSGENYGYTF
>TRBV28|NA|TRBJ1-6|TRBD1
TGTGCCAGCAGTTTATCCGGGGACAGCGATAATTCACCCCTCCACTTT
CASSLSGDSDNSPLHF
>TRBV6-6|NA|TRBJ2-7|TRBD1
TGTGCCAGCAGTTACTCGGACAGGGCGTCCTACGAGCAGTACTTC
CASSYSDRASYEQYF
>TRBV4-3|NA|TRBJ2-3|NA
TGCGCCAGCAGCCAAGGCCCGGGCCTCACAGATACGCAGTATTTT
CASSQGPGLTDTQYF